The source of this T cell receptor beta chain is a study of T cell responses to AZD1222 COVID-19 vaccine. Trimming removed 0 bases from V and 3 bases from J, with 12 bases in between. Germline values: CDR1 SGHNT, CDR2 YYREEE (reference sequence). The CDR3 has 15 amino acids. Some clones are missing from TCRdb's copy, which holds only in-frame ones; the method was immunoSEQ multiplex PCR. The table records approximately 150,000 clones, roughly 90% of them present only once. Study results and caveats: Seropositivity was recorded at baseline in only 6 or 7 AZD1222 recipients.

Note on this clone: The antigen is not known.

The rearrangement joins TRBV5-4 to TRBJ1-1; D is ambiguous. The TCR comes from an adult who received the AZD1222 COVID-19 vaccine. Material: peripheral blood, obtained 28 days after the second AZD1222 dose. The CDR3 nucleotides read TGTGCCAGCAGCTTGGTCGCCAGAGTTGACACTGAAGCTTTCTTT. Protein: CASSLVARVDTEAFF.